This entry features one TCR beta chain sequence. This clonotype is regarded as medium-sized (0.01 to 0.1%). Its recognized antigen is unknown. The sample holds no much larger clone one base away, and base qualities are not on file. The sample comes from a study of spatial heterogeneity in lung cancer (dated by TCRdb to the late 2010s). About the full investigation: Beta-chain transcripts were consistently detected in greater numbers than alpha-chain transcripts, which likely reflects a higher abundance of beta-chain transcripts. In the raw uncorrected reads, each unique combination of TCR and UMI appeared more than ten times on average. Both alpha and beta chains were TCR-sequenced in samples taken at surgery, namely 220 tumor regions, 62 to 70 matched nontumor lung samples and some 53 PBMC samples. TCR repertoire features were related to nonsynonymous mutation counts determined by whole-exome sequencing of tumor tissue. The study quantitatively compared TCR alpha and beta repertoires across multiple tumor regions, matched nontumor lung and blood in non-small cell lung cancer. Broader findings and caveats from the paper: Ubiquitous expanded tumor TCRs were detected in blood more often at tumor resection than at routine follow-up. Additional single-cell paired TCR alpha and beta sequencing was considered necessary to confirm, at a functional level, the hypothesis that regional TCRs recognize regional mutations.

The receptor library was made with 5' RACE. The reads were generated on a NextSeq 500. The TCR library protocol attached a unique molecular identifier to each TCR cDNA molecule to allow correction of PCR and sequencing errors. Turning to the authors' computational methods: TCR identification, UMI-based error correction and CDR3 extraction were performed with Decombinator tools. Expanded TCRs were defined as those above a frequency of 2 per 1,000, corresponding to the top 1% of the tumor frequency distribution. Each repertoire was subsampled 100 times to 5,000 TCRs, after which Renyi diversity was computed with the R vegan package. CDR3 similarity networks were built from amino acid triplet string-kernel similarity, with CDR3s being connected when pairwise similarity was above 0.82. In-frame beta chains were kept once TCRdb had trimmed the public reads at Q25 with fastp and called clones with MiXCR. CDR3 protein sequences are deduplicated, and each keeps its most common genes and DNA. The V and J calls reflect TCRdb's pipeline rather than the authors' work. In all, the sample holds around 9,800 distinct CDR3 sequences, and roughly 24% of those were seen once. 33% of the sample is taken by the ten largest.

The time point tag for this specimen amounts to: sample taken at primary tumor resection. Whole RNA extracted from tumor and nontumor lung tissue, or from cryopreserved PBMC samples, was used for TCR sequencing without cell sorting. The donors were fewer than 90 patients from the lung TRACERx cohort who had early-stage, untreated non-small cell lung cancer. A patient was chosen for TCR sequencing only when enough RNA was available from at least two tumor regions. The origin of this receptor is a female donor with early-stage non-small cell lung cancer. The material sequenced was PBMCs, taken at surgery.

The nucleotide sequence reads TGTGCCAGCAGTCGAACATATCTAGCGGGAGGCGATGAGCAGTTCTTC. The encoded protein is CASSRTYLAGGDEQFF. The chain couples TRBV6-1 to TRBJ2-1; 11 bases in the middle match TRBD2. From V the trimming removes 5 bases and from J it removes 8 bases, while the gene matches leave 11 bases of the junction unaccounted for. Inclusive of the bounding cysteine and phenylalanine, the CDR3 is 16 residues long. The only DNA kept is the CDR3, 48 bases in frame from the first base. In the germline V gene, CDR1 corresponds to MNHNS and CDR2 to SASEGT.